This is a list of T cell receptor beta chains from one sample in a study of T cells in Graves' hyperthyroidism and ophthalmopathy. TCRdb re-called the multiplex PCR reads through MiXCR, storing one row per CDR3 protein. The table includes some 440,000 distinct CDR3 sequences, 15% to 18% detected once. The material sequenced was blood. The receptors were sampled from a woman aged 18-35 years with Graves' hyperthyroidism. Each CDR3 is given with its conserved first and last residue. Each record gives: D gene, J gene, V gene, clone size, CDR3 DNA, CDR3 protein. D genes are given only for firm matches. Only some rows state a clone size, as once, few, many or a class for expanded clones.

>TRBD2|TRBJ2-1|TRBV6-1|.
TGTGCCAGCAGACAACTAGCGGGTTACTACAATGAGCAGTTCTTC
CASRQLAGYYNEQFF
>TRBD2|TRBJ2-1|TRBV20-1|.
TGCAGTGCAGGGACCCCACTAGCGGGAGGGTACAATGAGCAGTTCTTC
CSAGTPLAGGYNEQFF
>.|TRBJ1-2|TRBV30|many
TGTGCCTGGAGTGTCGAAGGGAACTATGGCTACACCTTC
CAWSVEGNYGYTF
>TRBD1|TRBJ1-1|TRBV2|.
TGTGCCAGCATCGACAGGACAGGGGAAGGGGTGAACACTGAAGCTTTCTTT
CASIDRTGEGVNTEAFF
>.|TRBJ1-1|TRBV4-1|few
TGCGCCAGCAGCCAAGGCGGGGCCAGGCGAAACACTGAAGCTTTCTTT
CASSQGGARRNTEAFF
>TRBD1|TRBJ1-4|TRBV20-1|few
TGCAGTGCCCACAGGGGAACTAATGAAAAACTGTTTTTT
CSAHRGTNEKLFF
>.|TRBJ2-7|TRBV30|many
TGTGCCTGGAGTGTCCTCTACGAGCAGTACTTC
CAWSVLYEQYF
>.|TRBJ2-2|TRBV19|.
TGTGCCAGTAGTAGTCGCAGATTCACCGGGGAGCTGTTTTTT
CASSSRRFTGELFF
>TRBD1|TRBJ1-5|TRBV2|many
TGTGCCAGCAACCGGGACAGGGACAATAGCAATCAGCCCCAGCATTTT
CASNRDRDNSNQPQHF
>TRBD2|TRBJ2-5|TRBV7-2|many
TGTGCCAGCAGCTTTACTAGCGACCAAGAGACCCAGTACTTC
CASSFTSDQETQYF
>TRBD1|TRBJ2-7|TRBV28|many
TGTGCCAGCAGTCGGAGCCACAGGGGCTACGAGCAGTACTTC
CASSRSHRGYEQYF
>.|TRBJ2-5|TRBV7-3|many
TGTGCCAGCAGCTTACTTACGGGAGAGACCCAGTACTTC
CASSLLTGETQYF
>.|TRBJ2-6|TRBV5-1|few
TGCGCCAGCAGCCGCATGAGGTACTGGGGGATTGGGGCCAACGTCCTGACTTTC
CASSRMRYWGIGANVLTF
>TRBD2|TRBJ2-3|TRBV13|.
TGTGCCAGCAGCCCCCGGGTCCGGGGAGGGCATACGCAGTATTTT
CASSPRVRGGHTQYF
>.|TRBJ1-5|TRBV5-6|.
TGTGCCAGCAGCTTGGGGGAACGGCCCCAGCATTTT
CASSLGERPQHF
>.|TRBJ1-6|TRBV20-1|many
TGCAGTGCTAGAGATGCGGACAGACCAGCATATAATTCACCCCTCCACTTT
CSARDADRPAYNSPLHF
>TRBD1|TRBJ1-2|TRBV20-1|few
TGCAGTGCTGGGACAGGGGAGTGGAATGGCTACACCTTC
CSAGTGEWNGYTF
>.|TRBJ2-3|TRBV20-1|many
TGCAGTGCTAGAGATTTGCGGACGTCCGCAGATACGCAGTATTTT
CSARDLRTSADTQYF
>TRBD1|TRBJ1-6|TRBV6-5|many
TGTGCCAGCAGTTATACCGGGACAGGGGAATATAGTGTTTCACCCCTCCACTTT
CASSYTGTGEYSVSPLHF
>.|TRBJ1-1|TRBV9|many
TGTGCCAGCAGCGTAGATAATGGGGGAGAAGCTTTCTTT
CASSVDNGGEAFF
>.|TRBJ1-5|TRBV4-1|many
TGCGCCAGCAGCCAAGAAGGGGGGGGTAGGAATCAGCCCCAGCATTTT
CASSQEGGGRNQPQHF
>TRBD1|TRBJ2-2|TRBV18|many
TGTGCCAGCTCACCAGGGACAGTTAACACCGGGGAGCTGTTTTTT
CASSPGTVNTGELFF
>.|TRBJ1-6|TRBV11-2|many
TGTGCCAGCAGCTTAGACCAGGGGAGGAATTCACCCCTCCACTTT
CASSLDQGRNSPLHF
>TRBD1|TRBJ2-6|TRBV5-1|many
TGCGCCAGCAGCTCGCCGACAGGGGTCTGGTCTGGGGCCAACGTCCTGACTTTC
CASSSPTGVWSGANVLTF
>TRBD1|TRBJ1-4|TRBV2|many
TGTGCCAGCTGCGGACAGGGGAATGAAAAACTGTTTTTT
CASCGQGNEKLFF
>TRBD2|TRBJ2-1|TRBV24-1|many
TGTGCCACCAGTCGAGCGGGAGGGCAGGTTGGTGAGCAGTTCTTC
CATSRAGGQVGEQFF
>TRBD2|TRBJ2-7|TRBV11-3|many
TGTGCCAGCAGCAAAACTAGCGGGAGCTCCTACGAGCAGTACTTC
CASSKTSGSSYEQYF
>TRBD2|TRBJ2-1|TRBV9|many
TGTGCCAGCAGCGTAGCTCGGACTAGCCAGAATGAGCAGTTCTTC
CASSVARTSQNEQFF
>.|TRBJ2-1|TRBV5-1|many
TGCGCCAGCGCATTAGGGGATGAGCAGTTCTTC
CASALGDEQFF
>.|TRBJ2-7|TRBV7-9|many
TGTGCCAGCAGCTCCTCCGGTCCCGAGCAGTACTTC
CASSSSGPEQYF
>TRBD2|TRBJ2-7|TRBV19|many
TGTGCCAGTAGTGCCGGACTAGCGTCCTCCTACGAGCAGTACTTC
CASSAGLASSYEQYF
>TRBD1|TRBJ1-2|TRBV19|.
TGTGCCAGTAGTATAACACAGGGGGCACGTGGCTACACCTTC
CASSITQGARGYTF
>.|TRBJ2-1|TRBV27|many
TGTGCCAGCAGTTTAGGGGGGAACGCCTACAATGAGCAGTTCTTC
CASSLGGNAYNEQFF
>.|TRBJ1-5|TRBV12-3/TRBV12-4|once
TGTGCCAGCAGCCCCAGGCGGGGGGGCTCGAGTCAGCCCCAGCATTTT
CASSPRRGGSSQPQHF
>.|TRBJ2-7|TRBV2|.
TGTGCCAGCAGGAGGATTCGGGACGGGGAGCAGTACTTC
CASRRIRDGEQYF
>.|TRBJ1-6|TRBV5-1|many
TGCGCCAGCAGCTCCCGCAATTTTGATTCACCCCTCCACTTT
CASSSRNFDSPLHF
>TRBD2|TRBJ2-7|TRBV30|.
TGTGCCTGGAGTGAGGGAGGGACCATCTCCTACGAGCAGTACTTC
CAWSEGGTISYEQYF
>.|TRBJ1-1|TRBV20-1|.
TGCAGTGCTAGAGATGAGAAGGGAGCTTTCTTT
CSARDEKGAFF
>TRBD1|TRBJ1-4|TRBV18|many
TGTGCCAGCTCTCGGGGCACAGGGGGGAAAGAAAAACTGTTTTTT
CASSRGTGGKEKLFF
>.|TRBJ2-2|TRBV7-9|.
TGTGCCAGCAGGAAAAATAGGGCTTCCGGGGAGCTGTTTTTT
CASRKNRASGELFF
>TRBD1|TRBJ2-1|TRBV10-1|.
TGCGCCAGCAGTGAGGGGACAGATGAGCAGTTCTTC
CASSEGTDEQFF
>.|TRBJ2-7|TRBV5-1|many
TGCGCCAGCAGCTTGGCCCGCCAAGTAGGCGAGCAGTACTTC
CASSLARQVGEQYF
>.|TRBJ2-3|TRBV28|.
TGTGCCAGCAGTTTTAAAGGGGATAGCACAGATACGCAGTATTTT
CASSFKGDSTDTQYF
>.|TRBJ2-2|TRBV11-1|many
TGTGCCAGCAGCTCCGCCGGGACCAGATCGTCCGGGGAGCTGTTTTTT
CASSSAGTRSSGELFF
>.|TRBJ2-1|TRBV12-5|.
TGTGCTAGTGGTTTAGGTCCCATGGATGAGCAGTTCTTC
CASGLGPMDEQFF